A single sample gave rise to the 16 T cell receptor beta chains below, sequenced in a study of T cell responses to AZD1222 COVID-19 vaccine. This table comes from immunoSEQ multiplex PCR, and its TCRdb copy is limited to in-frame clones, with some not included. The sample records 150,000 to 200,000 clones, over 75% being singletons. Specimen: peripheral blood, collected on day 0 of AZD1222 vaccination. All receptors derive from an adult in good health.

V and J are TRBV6-4 and TRBJ2-1; the match to TRBD2 covers 8 bases. The germline gives CDR1 MRHNA, CDR2 SNTAGT. V lost 5 bases to trimming and J lost 7 bases; unmatched junction nucleotides: 10. This CDR3 is 15 amino acids long. The CDR3 DNA sequence: TGTGCCAGCAGTCCGGGACTAGGAGGCGGGAATGAGCAGTTCTTC. Translated, it gives CASSPGLGGGNEQFF.

Concerning this clone: One junction end does not reproduce the germline sequence, and a read error may be involved. The J gene is TRBJ1-4, the V gene TRBV6-2 or TRBV6-3; D gene unclear. This CDR3 is 15 amino acids long. Per germline, CDR1 MNHEY and CDR2 SVGEGT. The CDR3 loop is CANSSYLATNEKLFF. The CDR3 bases are TGTGCCAACAGTTCCTACCTTGCAACTAATGAAAAACTGTTTTTT.

The chain recombines TRBV9 with TRBJ2-7; 9 positions match TRBD1. The CDR3 has 15 amino acids. The germline gives CDR1 SGDLS, CDR2 YYNGEE. The junction had 6 bases not matched to a gene; V was cut back by 0 bases and J by 5 bases. The CDR3 sequence: CASSVGRDRVHEQYF. Written as DNA, the CDR3 is TGTGCCAGCAGCGTAGGTAGGGACAGGGTCCACGAGCAGTACTTC.

The V and J genes are TRBV6-2 or TRBV6-3 and TRBJ1-6; no clear D gene. V shed 4 bases and J shed 6 bases, with 10 bases lying between them. This CDR3 contains 14 residues. Germline values: CDR1 MNHEY, CDR2 SVGEGT. The CDR3 nucleotides are TGTGCCAGCAGTTCGGGTGTCGGTAATTCACCCCTCCACTTT. Translation gives CASSSGVGNSPLHF.

The V gene is TRBV11-2, the J gene TRBJ2-7; perhaps TRBD1 as D (6 bases). Trimming took 5 bases from V and 2 from J, leaving 19 bases between them. The CDR3 has 16 amino acids. Germline assignment: CDR1 SGHAT and CDR2 FQNNGV. The CDR3 reads CASSKGEFRPTYEQYF. The DNA of the CDR3 is TGTGCCAGCAGCAAGGGGGAGTTTAGGCCTACCTACGAGCAGTACTTC.

This chain connects TRBV19 to TRBJ2-7; TRBD1 aligns across 7 bases. The J segment lost 1 base and the V segment lost 5 bases, leaving 5 bases of the junction unmatched. The CDR3 runs 14 residues. CDR1 LNHDA and CDR2 SQIVND come from the germline V gene (reference sequence). The CDR3 coding sequence is TGTGCCAGTAGTTCCGGACAGGTGTCCTACGAGCAGTACTTC. It is translated as CASSSGQVSYEQYF.

V is TRBV29-1 and J is TRBJ2-5, with D possibly TRBD1 on 6 matching bases. Germline lookup yields CDR1 SQVTM and CDR2 ANQGSEA. The CDR3 covers 14 residues. Trimming left V 6 bases short and J 6 bases short, with 20 bases between. The CDR3 DNA reads TGCAGCGTGGGCGTGGGGGCGGAAAGACAGACCCAGTACTTC. Its translation: CSVGVGAERQTQYF.

The chain combines TRBV11-2 with TRBJ1-1, with TRBD1 matching 9 bases. Trimming cost V 3 bases and J 6 bases; bases outside gene matches: 8. The germline CDR1 and CDR2 sequences are SGHAT and FQNNGV. This CDR3 is built from 15 residues. The CDR3 reads CASSLDRGLIAEAFF. The CDR3 DNA reads TGTGCCAGCAGCTTGGACAGGGGTTTAATAGCTGAAGCTTTCTTT.

V and J are TRBV10-3 and TRBJ1-3; D not resolved. The V gene's germline CDR1 is ENHRY and CDR2 SYGVKD. CDR3 length: 14 amino acids. Here the CDR3 reads CAARKEVSGNTIYF. In nucleotides, the CDR3 is TGTGCTGCTCGGAAGGAAGTCTCTGGAAACACCATATATTTT.

V is TRBV19 and J is TRBJ1-1, with D perhaps TRBD1 (6 bases). Looked up from germline, CDR1 is LNHDA and CDR2 is SQIVND (reference sequence). V lost 2 bases and J lost 4, with 17 bases in between. This CDR3 comprises 16 residues. The CDR3 spells CASSITHPPTGTEAFF. For the CDR3, the DNA is TGTGCCAGTAGTATAACCCACCCACCGACAGGCACTGAAGCTTTCTTT.

This clone was observed a single time. The chain couples TRBV5-1 to TRBJ2-7; either TRBD1 or TRBD2 may supply D (5 bases each). Germline CDR1 reads SGHRS; CDR2 reads YFSETQ. The CDR3 has 13 amino acids. Deletions cut 1 base from V and 4 bases from J, with 9 bases between. CDR3 coding DNA: TGCGCCAGCAGCTTGTCGGGACCTTACGAGCAGTACTTC. As protein: CASSLSGPYEQYF.

The CDR3 nucleotides are TGTGCCAGCAGCAAAGGGTGGGGTAAGAACACTGAAGCTTTCTTT. Translating it yields CASSKGWGKNTEAFF. V and J are TRBV21-1 and TRBJ1-1. TRBV21-1 is reported as a pseudogene. The CDR3 sequence is 15 residues long.

Turning to this clone: This CDR3 is also generated by other DNA sequences in the sample. The chain recombines TRBV18 with TRBJ1-5; D is unresolved. V lost 3 bases, J lost 4 bases, and 7 bases lay in between. The CDR3 is 13 amino acids. CDR1 is KGHSH, CDR2 LQKENI, per germline. CDR3 sequence (DNA): TGTGCCAGCTCACCGGGCCGAAATCAGCCCCAGCATTTT. Translation gives CASSPGRNQPQHF.

This sequence joins TRBV6-6 and TRBJ1-2; D might be TRBD1 (6 bases). The CDR3 has 15 residues. The germline gives CDR1 MNHNY, CDR2 SVGAGI (reference sequence). V was pared by 6 bases and J by 8 bases, with 22 bases between. CDR3 in DNA: TGTGCCAGCAGCCAATACCGGGCAGGGGTTCAAGGCTACACCTTC. Translated, it gives CASSQYRAGVQGYTF.

CDR3 sequence (DNA): TGTGCCAGCAGCTTGGCCCGTGGGAACACTGAAGCTTTCTTT. It is translated as CASSLARGNTEAFF. The chain joins TRBV5-6 to TRBJ1-1; D unclear. The ends were cut back, 0 bases at V and 1 base at J, with 7 bases in the middle. This CDR3 contains 14 residues. Germline assignment: CDR1 SGHDT and CDR2 YYEEEE.

The CDR3 protein is CASSLQGVDTQYF. The CDR3 DNA reads TGTGCCAGCAGTTTACAGGGAGTAGATACGCAGTATTTT. V usage is TRBV12-3 or TRBV12-4 and J usage is TRBJ2-3; D possibly uses TRBD1 or TRBD2 (5 bases each). This CDR3 is built from 13 residues. V was cut by 2 bases and J by 5 bases, with 8 bases left in between.